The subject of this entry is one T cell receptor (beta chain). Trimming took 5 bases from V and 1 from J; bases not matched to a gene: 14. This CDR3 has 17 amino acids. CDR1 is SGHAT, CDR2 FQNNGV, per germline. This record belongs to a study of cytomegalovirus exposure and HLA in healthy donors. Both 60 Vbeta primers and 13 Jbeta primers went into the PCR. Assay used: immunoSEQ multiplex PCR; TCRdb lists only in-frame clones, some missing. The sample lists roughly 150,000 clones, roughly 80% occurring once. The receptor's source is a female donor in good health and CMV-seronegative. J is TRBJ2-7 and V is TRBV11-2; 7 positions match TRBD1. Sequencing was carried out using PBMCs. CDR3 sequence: CASSPTHDREESYEQYF. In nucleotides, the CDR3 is TGTGCCAGCAGCCCAACCCACGACAGGGAAGAATCCTACGAGCAGTACTTC. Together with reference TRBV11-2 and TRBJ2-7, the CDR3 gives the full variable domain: EAGVAQSPRYKIIEKRQSVAFWCNPISGHATLYWYQQILGQGPKLLIQFQNNGVVDDSQLPKDRFSAERLKGVDSTLKIQPAKLEDSAVYLCASSPTHDREESYEQYFGPGTRLTVT.